Included here is one T cell receptor beta chain sequence, with context. This clone's antigen is unknown. No much larger clonotype is one base removed from it; base qualities were not supplied. This specimen comes from a study of T cell responses to AZD1222 COVID-19 vaccine listed by TCRdb under 2021. For context, the study as a whole: A total of more than 230 trial participants underwent TCR sequencing, of whom 200 to 220 received two doses of AZD1222 and approximately 25 received two doses of the MenACWY control vaccine. Trial participants were enrolled by age into subgroups of 18-55, 56-69 and 70-plus years, and around 150, 29 and 61 TCR-sequenced participants, respectively, were included in these subgroups. Broader findings and caveats from the paper: Participants were mostly white British, with more females than males. The authors suggested clonal diversity may have been underestimated. The 56-69-year group was small, and its depth increase did not reach significance, likely because of low power. Conclusions about previously exposed vaccinees are limited, since just a handful of AZD1222 recipients were seropositive for SARS-CoV-2 at baseline. Nearly half of unique spike-specific TCRs reportedly recognized epitopes outside regions mutated in the B.1.351 and B.1.1.7 variants. The vaccine-associated CD4 TCRs covered the entire spike protein, and the dominant responses fell in regions 160-218 and 743-854. After two AZD1222 doses, spike-specific TCR breadth and depth were significantly higher than at day 0 and than in MenACWY recipients. Because no day 14 peak-response samples were available, repertoires were characterized only after the peak T cell response.

A distance of 6 bases separates the germline ends of V and J, which lose 3 bases and 1 base respectively. Via the germline V gene (reference sequence), CDR1 is LGHDT and CDR2 YNNKEL. The CDR3 sequence holds 13 residues, the cysteine and phenylalanine included. The only DNA kept is the CDR3, 39 bases in frame from the first base. The CDR3 regions of human TCRbeta chains were subjected to immunosequencing. The original pipeline was this. Repertoire TCRs were checked for matches against a reference library of SARS-CoV-2-specific TCRs that had been generated using the MIRA antigen-specificity platform. Breadth was defined as the fraction of unique TCRs that were SARS-CoV-2-associated, and depth was defined as the fraction of total T cells that were SARS-CoV-2-associated. Using the MIRA data, every spike-specific TCR was mapped to the spike region that the TCR reacted to and assigned to either a CD4 or a CD8 class. Log10-transformed breadth and depth values were compared by one-way ANOVA with Sidak's multiple comparisons tests. Held by TCRdb, this immuneACCESS table contains in-frame sequences only and omits some clones. Under half of the omission traces to an unresolved V gene where checked; the cause of the rest is unknown. V, J and clone size are taken as reported in that table, and D and trimming were inferred from the DNA itself. The sample table holds approximately 130,000 clones, of which 88% were seen once. Roughly 5.7% of the sample rests with the top ten.

The time point label for this specimen denotes: about 28 days (+/-7) after the second vaccine dose. AZD1222 recipients whose second dose came at about 4 weeks and those whose second dose came at about 12 weeks were combined into one group, since spike-specific TCR depth and breadth did not differ between the two schedules. Samples from vaccinated people were obtained from the UK trials COV001 and COV002, which included a single-blind randomized controlled phase 2/3 trial of AZD1222 (ChAdOx1 nCoV-19) in healthy adults. For TCRbeta chain sequencing, PBMC samples were collected from trial participants at day 0 and at day 28 after the second dose.

The chain joins TRBV3-1 (or the pseudogene TRBV3-2) to TRBJ2-5; there is no confident call for the D gene. The TCR comes from an adult who received the AZD1222 COVID-19 vaccine. The material sequenced was peripheral blood, taken 28 days after the second AZD1222 dose. For the CDR3, the sequence is CASSQQVQETQYF. Here is the DNA: TGTGCCAGCAGCCAGCAGGTCCAAGAGACCCAGTACTTC.